This T cell receptor (beta chain) emerged from a study of T cell clonality in common variable immunodeficiency. This clone occurred many times. Coverage ceases 3 residues before the CDR3 finishes, and the germline J gene fills in the end. CDR1 is KGHSH, CDR2 LQKENI, per germline. The CDR3 consists of 16 residues. V shed 3 bases and J 0 bases; nucleotides not matched to a gene: 5. Profiling relied on immunoSEQ multiplex PCR, and the TCRdb table lists in-frame clones only, not all of them. The sample was found to contain roughly 79,000 clones, and every one recurs. This clonotype was sampled from a person between 18 and 75 years old in good health. The chain links TRBV18 to TRBJ2-1; TRBD2 matches at 7 bases. Sequencing input: peripheral blood mononuclear cells. Partial CDR3 DNA: TGTGCCAGCTCACCTCTTCGCGGGAGCTCCTACAATGAG. It specifies CASSPLRGSSYNE. The whole CDR3 is CASSPLRGSSYNEQFF.